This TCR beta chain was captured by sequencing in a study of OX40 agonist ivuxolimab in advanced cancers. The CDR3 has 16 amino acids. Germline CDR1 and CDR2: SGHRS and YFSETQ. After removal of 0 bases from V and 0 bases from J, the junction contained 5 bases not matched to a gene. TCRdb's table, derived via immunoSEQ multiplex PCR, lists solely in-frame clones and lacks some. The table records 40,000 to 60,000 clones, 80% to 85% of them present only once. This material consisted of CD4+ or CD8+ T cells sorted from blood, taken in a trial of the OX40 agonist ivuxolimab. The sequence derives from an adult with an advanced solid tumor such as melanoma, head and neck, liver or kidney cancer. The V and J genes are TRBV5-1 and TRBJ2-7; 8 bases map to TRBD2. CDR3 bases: TGCGCCAGCAGCTTGGAAGGCGGGGGGCACTCCTACGAGCAGTACTTC. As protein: CASSLEGGGHSYEQYF. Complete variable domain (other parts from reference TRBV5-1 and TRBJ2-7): KAGVTQTPRYLIKTRGQQVTLSCSPISGHRSVSWYQQTPGQGLQFLFEYFSETQRNKGNFPGRFSGRQFSNSRSEMNVSTLELGDSALYLCASSLEGGGHSYEQYFGPGTRLTVT.